The rows below give T cell receptor beta chains drawn from one sample of a study of T cells in Graves' hyperthyroidism and ophthalmopathy. Using its own MiXCR run on the multiplex PCR reads, TCRdb lists one record per CDR3 protein. The repertoire has around 520,000 distinct CDR3 sequences, around a quarter of them found once; the top ten carry 11%. The sample comprised blood. The receptors here all came from a woman in her twenties or thirties with Graves' ophthalmopathy. The CDR3 runs from the conserved cysteine through the conserved F or W.

v_gene	j_gene	CDR3aa
TRBV11-3	TRBJ2-7	CASSSYSGTVTYEQYF
TRBV4-3	TRBJ2-3	CASSQTQLQGRDTQYF
TRBV7-9	TRBJ2-7	CASGWQAYEQYF
TRBV6-4	TRBJ2-7	CASRAGVSMESSYEQYF
TRBV25-1	TRBJ2-7	CASSDKDRGPHYEQYF
TRBV2	TRBJ1-2	CASIPDRAHYGYTF
TRBV4-1	TRBJ2-2	CASSQDPGQGTTGELFF
TRBV15	TRBJ1-5	CATSRAKSYSNQPQHF
TRBV5-6	TRBJ2-7	CASSPDRSGGYEQYF
TRBV30	TRBJ2-7	CAWNLPDRYYEQYF
TRBV12-3/TRBV12-4	TRBJ1-1	CASSGHSNTEAFF
TRBV6-2/TRBV6-3	TRBJ2-7	CASSSTEPGEQYF
TRBV5-5	TRBJ1-1	CASSFGETLDTEAFF
TRBV24-1	TRBJ2-5	CATHRRETQYF
TRBV20-1	TRBJ2-7	CSAAPTGYEQYF
TRBV6-1	TRBJ2-5	CAAGLAGARRKETQYF
TRBV7-9	TRBJ2-5	CASSAGLQETQYF
TRBV6-5	TRBJ1-2	CASIQTGGPGYTF
TRBV5-1	TRBJ1-1	CASSLLDGNTEAFF
TRBV5-1	TRBJ1-2	CASTGGPYGYTF
TRBV7-2	TRBJ1-6	CASSLFGQGGSPLHF
TRBV6-5	TRBJ1-5	CASSSDSYQPQHF
TRBV12-3/TRBV12-4	TRBJ2-5	CASSFAIGQIQETQYF
TRBV7-2	TRBJ1-3	CASSLGPGNSGNTIYF
TRBV29-1	TRBJ2-7	CSVSTGGSVYEQYF
TRBV3-1	TRBJ2-2	CASSQVGIGELFF
TRBV12-3/TRBV12-4	TRBJ1-2	CASSLGDLYGYTF
TRBV30	TRBJ2-7	CAWSRGSGQGSYEQYF
TRBV12-3/TRBV12-4	TRBJ2-7	CASSLERGLRELPYEQYF
TRBV24-1	TRBJ2-7	CATSLGEQYF
TRBV12-3/TRBV12-4	TRBJ1-3	CATGVGGGNTIYF
TRBV29-1	TRBJ1-2	CSVWGGLNYGYTF
TRBV6-5	TRBJ2-5	CASWPLGVRETQYF
TRBV30	TRBJ2-7	CAWSVISGGTYEQYF
TRBV29-1	TRBJ1-2	CSVVRGDGYTF
TRBV3-1	TRBJ2-7	CASSQGPYSGYEQYF
TRBV4-3	TRBJ2-7	CASSQVVGYEQYF
TRBV10-3	TRBJ1-1	CAISAGQMRNTEAFF
TRBV10-3	TRBJ1-2	CAITEGGVYGYTF
TRBV18	TRBJ2-2	CASSPPDGQNTGELFF
TRBV27	TRBJ2-7	CASSSTGTRANEQYF
TRBV28	TRBJ1-5	CASSLFGLSNQPQHF
TRBV12-3/TRBV12-4	TRBJ2-7	CASSFAGGPGEQYF
TRBV10-3	TRBJ2-6	CAISESGQVGANVLTF
TRBV12-3/TRBV12-4	TRBJ2-5	CASSLALWGKETQYF
TRBV11-1	TRBJ1-1	CASSFRGSGSYTEAFF
TRBV11-2	TRBJ2-2	CASSLVYGQGPNTGELFF
TRBV20-1	TRBJ2-4	CSAPGGSKNIQYF
TRBV6-2/TRBV6-3	TRBJ2-7	CASSKGLAEAYEQYF
TRBV7-9	TRBJ1-6	CASGARDSGNSPLHF
TRBV20-1	TRBJ2-7	CSTYPYEQYF
TRBV29-1	TRBJ2-2	CSVDHQGTGELFF
TRBV6-1	TRBJ1-1	CASSKDELNTEAFF